The next 22 T cell receptor beta chains were all read from a single sample in a study of blood T cell repertoires in COVID-19. The repertoire was sequenced with immunoSEQ multiplex PCR; TCRdb's copy has only in-frame clones and lacks some. The sample has about 170,000 clones, about nine tenths seen once. The sequenced sample was peripheral blood. These receptors came from a man aged 25 to 40 with COVID-19, enrolled during active disease.

V usage is TRBV9 and J usage is TRBJ1-2; 8 positions match TRBD1. The CDR3 sequence is 13 residues long. V was clipped by 3 bases and J by 6 bases; unmatched bases: 4. Germline V gene sequence: CDR1 SGDLS, CDR2 YYNGEE. As DNA, the CDR3 is TGTGCCAGCAGCGCCGGACAGGGCCATGGCTACACCTTC. This encodes CASSAGQGHGYTF.

The chain links TRBV15 to TRBJ1-2; D may be TRBD1 (5 bases). Germline-derived CDR1 and CDR2 are LNHNV and YYDKDF (reference sequence). V gave up 1 base and J gave up 0 bases, with 15 bases separating them. CDR3 length equals 17 residues. This CDR3 is CATSRGRGTSTNYGYTF. DNA of the CDR3: TGTGCCACCAGCAGAGGACGCGGGACGTCAACTAACTATGGCTACACCTTC.

This chain links TRBV7-3 with TRBJ2-2, with D possibly TRBD1 on 6 matching bases. The CDR3 extends over 16 amino acids. The V and J ends lost 4 bases and 1 base respectively, with 13 bases between them. CDR1 SGHTA and CDR2 FQGTGA come from the germline V gene. The CDR3 sequence is CASSSTQGVNTGELFF. In DNA form, the CDR3 reads TGTGCCAGCAGCTCCACACAGGGTGTGAACACCGGGGAGCTGTTTTTT.

In nucleotides, the CDR3 is TGTGCCACCAGTGACAAACTAGCAGGTGGAAACACCGGGGAGCTGTTTTTT. It translates to CATSDKLAGGNTGELFF. The V and J genes are TRBV24-1 and TRBJ2-2; D is perhaps TRBD2 (6 bases). V lost 4 bases and J 2 bases, leaving 16 bases between the germline ends. The CDR3 sequence is 17 residues long. Germline V gives CDR1 KGHDR, CDR2 SFDVKD.

The chain carries TRBV5-1 and TRBJ1-2; 7 nucleotides line up with TRBD1. In germline, CDR1 is SGHRS, CDR2 YFSETQ. After removal of 4 bases from V and 7 bases from J, the junction contained 10 bases not matched to a gene. The CDR3 contains 14 residues. The CDR3 coding sequence is TGCGCCAGCAGCCCGGAGGGGACAGTCAGTGGCTACACCTTC. Translation: CASSPEGTVSGYTF.

V is TRBV7-3 and J is TRBJ2-7; D perhaps matches TRBD1 (5 bases). The CDR3 runs 14 residues. V gave up 4 bases and J gave up 6 bases, with 16 bases separating them. The germline V gene encodes CDR1 SGHTA and CDR2 FQGTGA. CDR3 bases: TGTGCCAGCAGCTCTTCAGGGTTAAGCTCCGAGCAGTACTTC. It encodes CASSSSGLSSEQYF.

The DNA for the CDR3 is TGTGCTAGTGGTTTAACCTGGACAGGGGGCGGTCAGCCCCAGCATTTT. Encoded protein: CASGLTWTGGGQPQHF. The V gene is TRBV12-5, the J gene TRBJ1-5, with TRBD1 identical over 11 bases. Trimming at V came to 3 bases and at J to 6 bases, leaving 7 bases not matched to a gene. Germline lookup yields CDR1 LGHNT and CDR2 FRNRAP. The CDR3 has 16 amino acids.

The V call is TRBV7-8, the J call TRBJ2-7, with 10 bases lining up with TRBD2. The V and J ends lost 1 base and 6 bases, in that order; junction bases with no gene match: 12. Germline CDR1 SGHVS, CDR2 FQNEAQ. This CDR3 is 17 amino acids long. CDR3 sequence (DNA): TGTGCCAGCAGCTTAGTGGTACTAGCGGGGCGCTTGAGCGAGCAGTACTTC. It is translated as CASSLVVLAGRLSEQYF.

This clone was seen only once. Here the CDR3 reads CASSLGSNEKLFF. The CDR3 DNA is TGTGCCAGCAGCCTCGGGAGTAATGAAAAACTGTTTTTT. This chain connects TRBV7-3 to TRBJ1-4; no clear D. The CDR3 covers 13 residues. V lost 5 bases and J lost 4, with 8 bases in between. Per germline, CDR1 SGHTA and CDR2 FQGTGA. The full variable domain, with the rest looked up from reference TRBV7-3 and TRBJ1-4, is GAGVSQTPSNKVTEKGKYVELRCDPISGHTALYWYRQSLGQGPEFLIYFQGTGAADDSGLPNDRFFAVRPEGSVSTLKIQRTERGDSAVYLCASSLGSNEKLFFGSGTQLSVL.

The chain employs TRBV27 and TRBJ1-2, with 8 bases identical to TRBD1. The CDR3 runs to 13 residues. With V trimmed by 2 bases and J by 7 bases, 3 bases remained unmatched. CDR1 MNHEY and CDR2 SMNVEV come from the germline V gene (reference sequence). The CDR3 DNA sequence: TGTGCCAGCAGTTTAATACAGGGGGGTGGCTACACCTTC. As protein: CASSLIQGGGYTF.

The V and J genes are TRBV7-8 and TRBJ2-5; no firm D call. The germline gives CDR1 SGHVS, CDR2 FQNEAQ. The CDR3 sequence is 12 residues long. V was shortened by 5 bases and J by 0 bases, with 4 bases between the two germline ends. CDR3 residues: CASSLDQETQYF. In nucleotides, the CDR3 is TGTGCCAGCAGCCTCGACCAAGAGACCCAGTACTTC. Variable domain in full (rest from reference TRBV7-8 and TRBJ2-5): GAGVSQSPRYKVAKRGQDVALRCDPISGHVSLFWYQQALGQGPEFLTYFQNEAQLDKSGLPSDRFFAERPEGSVSTLKIQRTQQEDSAVYLCASSLDQETQYFGPGTRLLVL.

This chain uses TRBV19 with TRBJ2-6; D is ambiguous. The CDR3 runs 13 residues. V lost 5 bases and J 6 bases, leaving 8 bases between the germline ends. Germline values: CDR1 LNHDA, CDR2 SQIVND (reference sequence). CDR3 loop: CASSGSQANVLTF. The CDR3, as DNA: TGTGCCAGTAGTGGCTCCCAGGCCAACGTCCTGACTTTC.

The chain is built from TRBV7-2 and TRBJ2-3, with 8 bases aligning to TRBD1. V trimming: 2 bases; J trimming: 0 bases; junction bases outside the gene matches: 13. This CDR3 is built from 19 residues. Germline CDR1 reads SGHTA; CDR2 reads FQGNSA. The CDR3 DNA reads TGTGCCAGCAGCTTACTGTCGACAGGGGTAGCGCTAAGCACAGATACGCAGTATTTT. As protein: CASSLLSTGVALSTDTQYF.

V usage is TRBV18 and J usage is TRBJ2-1; TRBD1 is a possible D gene (5 bases). Trimming cost V 3 bases and J 4 bases, with 22 bases left between them. CDR3 length: 18 residues. CDR1 KGHSH and CDR2 LQKENI come from the germline V gene. The CDR3 loop reads CASSPGKLIQGDYNEQFF. The CDR3 coding sequence is TGTGCCAGCTCACCTGGGAAGCTAATTCAAGGGGATTACAATGAGCAGTTCTTC.

This chain joins TRBV19 and TRBJ1-1, with D maybe TRBD1 (5 bases). The CDR3 has 13 amino acids. The germline V gene has CDR1 LNHDA and CDR2 SQIVND (reference sequence). V lost 4 bases, J lost 7 bases, and 13 bases lay in between. CDR3 sequence (DNA): TGTGCCAGTAGTAAAGGGGAGGCCCTTGAAGCTTTCTTT. Its translation: CASSKGEALEAFF.

The rearrangement joins TRBV5-1 to TRBJ1-4; maybe TRBD1 (6 bases). Germline assignment: CDR1 SGHRS and CDR2 YFSETQ. CDR3 length: 15 amino acids. V shed 4 bases and J shed 8 bases, with 18 bases lying between them. The CDR3 sequence: CASSPGQPTWEKLFF. In DNA, the CDR3 is TGCGCCAGCAGCCCGGGACAACCGACGTGGGAAAAACTGTTTTTT.

The V gene is TRBV4-2, the J gene TRBJ1-5, with D unresolved. Germline loops: CDR1 LGHNA, CDR2 YNFKEQ. This CDR3 has 19 amino acids. Trimming pared 0 bases from V and 0 bases from J, leaving 18 bases between. DNA of the CDR3: TGTGCCAGCAGCCAAGATGGACTCTTCGCGGGTAATAGCAATCAGCCCCAGCATTTT. It codes for CASSQDGLFAGNSNQPQHF.

This chain links TRBV6-5 with TRBJ1-4, with D unclear. The ends were cut back, 6 bases at V and 4 bases at J, with 12 bases in the middle. CDR3 length: 14 residues. The germline CDR1 and CDR2 sequences are MNHEY and SVGAGI. The CDR3 nucleotides read TGTGCCAGCAGGCGGGAATTGGTTAATGAAAAACTGTTTTTT. Its protein product is CASRRELVNEKLFF.

The gene calls are TRBV20-1 and TRBJ2-3, with TRBD1 identical over 7 bases. With V trimmed by 6 bases and J by 15 bases, 12 bases remained unmatched. From germline, CDR1 is DFQATT and CDR2 SNEGSKA (reference sequence). The CDR3 extends over 11 amino acids. The CDR3, as DNA: TGCAGTGCCCCGATCGGACAGGTCCATTATTTT. Its protein is CSAPIGQVHYF.

J is TRBJ2-1 and V is TRBV27, with TRBD1 matching 7 bases. V was clipped by 7 bases and J by 9 bases; unmatched bases: 12. Germline V gives CDR1 MNHEY, CDR2 SMNVEV (reference sequence). The CDR3 runs to 14 residues. The CDR3 here is CASTVRQGRSEQFF. The CDR3 bases are TGTGCCAGCACGGTGAGACAGGGTCGGAGTGAGCAGTTCTTC.

The chain joins TRBV20-1 to TRBJ2-7; D not resolved. Looked up from germline, CDR1 is DFQATT and CDR2 is SNEGSKA (reference sequence). V was clipped by 3 bases and J by 4 bases, with 10 bases between them. The CDR3 extends over 12 amino acids. The CDR3 coding sequence is TGCAGTGCTAGTATCTCCGAGTACGAGCAGTACTTC. Translated: CSASISEYEQYF.

The chain couples TRBV18 to TRBJ1-2; D is possibly TRBD1 (5 bases). The CDR3 covers 14 residues. Trimming removed 4 bases from V and 6 bases from J, with 15 bases in between. Germline V gene data show CDR1 as KGHSH and CDR2 as LQKENI. The CDR3 region is CASSLQQVRDGYTF. In nucleotides, the CDR3 is TGTGCCAGCTCACTCCAACAGGTCAGAGATGGCTACACCTTC.